These 14 T cell receptor beta chains came from one sample sequenced in a study of T cell repertoires in cytomegalovirus infection. MiXCR was run by TCRdb on the reads, yielding one entry per CDR3 protein. The table shows hundreds of thousands of distinct CDR3 sequences, with about 10% occurring only once. The sample comprised PBMCs. The receptors were gathered from a human donor in good health (CMV status not recorded). Some clones in this sample may be carry-over from other donors' samples.

This clonotype was counted many times. The chain has TRBV4-2 and TRBJ2-7, with 9 bases fitting TRBD1. The J segment lost 3 bases and the V segment lost 3 bases, leaving 3 bases of the junction unmatched. This CDR3 has 14 residues. Germline CDR1 LGHNA, CDR2 YNFKEQ. The CDR3 loop is CASSQRDRDYEQYF. CDR3 DNA sequence: TGTGCCAGCAGCCAGAGGGACAGGGACTACGAGCAGTACTTC.

This clonotype has a count of ten or more. The rearrangement links TRBV7-2 to TRBJ1-4; 9 bases fit TRBD1. The ends lost 5 bases at V and 8 bases at J; junction bases unmatched: 12. This CDR3 is 16 amino acids long. In germline, CDR1 is SGHTA, CDR2 FQGNSA. CDR3 nucleotides: TGTGCCAGCAGCCTCGCCTTACAGGGGGCACAAGAAAAACTGTTTTTT. It is translated as CASSLALQGAQEKLFF.

At least ten counts were recorded for this clonotype. The rearrangement joins TRBV12-3 or TRBV12-4 to TRBJ1-5; possible D gene TRBD1, 5 bases. Trimming shortened V by 7 bases and J by 4 bases, and 14 bases separated the two germline ends. CDR3 size: 14 residues. The CDR3 is CASTDRVRNQPQHF. CDR3 nucleotide sequence: TGTGCCAGCACCGACAGAGTCAGAAATCAGCCCCAGCATTTT.

This clonotype was found many times. The J gene is TRBJ2-7, the V gene TRBV7-8, with D possibly called TRBD1 or TRBD2 (5 bases each). Between the trimmed V and J ends, which lost 5 bases and 2 bases, there was a span of 7 bases. Germline-derived CDR1 and CDR2 are SGHVS and FQNEAQ. This CDR3 region has 12 residues. The CDR3, as DNA: TGTGCCAGCAGCACGGGGCCCTACGAGCAGTACTTC. This encodes CASSTGPYEQYF.

This clonotype has only a few counts. The rearrangement links TRBV20-1 to TRBJ2-1; 8 nucleotides agree with TRBD2. Trimming removed 3 bases from V and 8 bases from J; junction bases left unmatched: 9. CDR1 and CDR2 (germline): DFQATT, SNEGSKA (reference sequence). This CDR3 region has 14 residues. The DNA for the CDR3 is TGCAGTGCTAGGGCCCGGGGGGGCGTGGATGAGCAGTTCTTC. Translation gives CSARARGGVDEQFF.

A few counts support this clonotype. The V gene is TRBV27, the J gene TRBJ1-1, with unresolved D. The CDR3 is 13 amino acids. Germline assignment: CDR1 MNHEY and CDR2 SMNVEV (reference sequence). With 0 bases removed from V and 3 bases from J, the gap between germline ends came to 5 bases. This chain's CDR3 is CASSLSYYTEAFF. Written as DNA, the CDR3 is TGTGCCAGCAGTTTATCGTACTACACTGAAGCTTTCTTT.

This clonotype has a count of ten or more. The chain is built from TRBV2 and TRBJ1-2, with D possibly matching TRBD1 (6 bases). The CDR3 extends over 11 amino acids. The V gene's germline CDR1 is SNHLY and CDR2 FYNNEI. Trimming took off 10 bases at V and 8 bases at J, with 14 bases between the two ends. CDR3 residues: CATQRGEGYTF. The CDR3 region has the DNA TGTGCCACCCAAAGGGGGGAAGGCTACACCTTC.

Many counts were recorded for this clonotype. The chain uses TRBV12-3 or TRBV12-4 and TRBJ2-3; D is uncertain. CDR3 length: 13 residues. V lost 8 bases and J lost 6, with 15 bases in between. The CDR3 here is CASHSGLTDTQYF. CDR3 nucleotides: TGTGCCAGCCATTCGGGCTTGACCGATACGCAGTATTTT.

This chain uses TRBV20-1 with TRBJ2-1; 8 bases map to TRBD2. Trimming cost V 6 bases and J 6 bases; bases outside gene matches: 10. From germline, CDR1 is DFQATT and CDR2 SNEGSKA (reference sequence). The CDR3 loop spans 14 amino acids. The CDR3 sequence is CSADGGTSPNEQFF. CDR3 coding DNA: TGCAGTGCGGACGGCGGGACTAGTCCCAATGAGCAGTTCTTC.

In its sample, this clonotype was seen a few times. The chain joins TRBV13 to TRBJ1-1; D is unresolved. Per the germline V gene, CDR1 is PRHDT and CDR2 is FYEKMQ (reference sequence). The germline V and J ends were trimmed by 1 base and 0 bases, with 24 bases remaining between them. The CDR3 covers 20 residues. The CDR3 reads CASSLDPTGVGGILNTEAFF. The CDR3 DNA follows: TGTGCCAGCAGCTTAGACCCTACGGGAGTAGGAGGGATCTTGAACACTGAAGCTTTCTTT.

The rearrangement links TRBV5-1 to TRBJ2-1, with 10 bases lining up with TRBD2. Germline CDR1 is SGHRS and CDR2 is YFSETQ. Trimming took 2 bases from V and 10 from J; bases not matched to a gene: 9. The CDR3 sequence is 15 residues long. This CDR3 is CASSLRLAGGQEQFF. CDR3 bases: TGCGCCAGCAGCTTAAGGTTAGCGGGAGGCCAGGAGCAGTTCTTC.

The chain joins TRBV28 to TRBJ2-5; D possibly corresponds to TRBD1 (5 bases). The CDR3 spans 15 residues. V was shortened by 6 bases and J by 5 bases, with 19 bases between the two germline ends. CDR1 and CDR2 from the germline V gene are MDHEN and SYDVKM. The CDR3 loop is CASSPTPGSAETQYF. The DNA of the CDR3 is TGTGCCAGCAGCCCTACTCCAGGGTCGGCGGAGACCCAGTACTTC.

In this sample, this clonotype turned up many times. DNA of the CDR3: TGTGCCAGCACCCCCGGCGGGGCCAACTATGGCTACACCTTC. Its protein product is CASTPGGANYGYTF. The chain couples TRBV7-9 to TRBJ1-2; possible D gene TRBD1, 5 bases. This CDR3 has 14 amino acids. Trimming shortened V by 7 bases and J by 2 bases, and 14 bases separated the two germline ends. Germline loops: CDR1 SEHNR, CDR2 FQNEAQ (reference sequence).

V is TRBV11-1 and J is TRBJ1-1; unclear D gene. CDR1 SGHAT and CDR2 FQDESV come from the germline V gene (reference sequence). Trimming cost V 5 bases and J 2 bases, with 12 bases left between them. The CDR3 loop spans 14 amino acids. In nucleotides, the CDR3 is TGTGCCAGCAGCCTCGGAAAGGTAAACACTGAAGCTTTCTTT. Its translation: CASSLGKVNTEAFF.